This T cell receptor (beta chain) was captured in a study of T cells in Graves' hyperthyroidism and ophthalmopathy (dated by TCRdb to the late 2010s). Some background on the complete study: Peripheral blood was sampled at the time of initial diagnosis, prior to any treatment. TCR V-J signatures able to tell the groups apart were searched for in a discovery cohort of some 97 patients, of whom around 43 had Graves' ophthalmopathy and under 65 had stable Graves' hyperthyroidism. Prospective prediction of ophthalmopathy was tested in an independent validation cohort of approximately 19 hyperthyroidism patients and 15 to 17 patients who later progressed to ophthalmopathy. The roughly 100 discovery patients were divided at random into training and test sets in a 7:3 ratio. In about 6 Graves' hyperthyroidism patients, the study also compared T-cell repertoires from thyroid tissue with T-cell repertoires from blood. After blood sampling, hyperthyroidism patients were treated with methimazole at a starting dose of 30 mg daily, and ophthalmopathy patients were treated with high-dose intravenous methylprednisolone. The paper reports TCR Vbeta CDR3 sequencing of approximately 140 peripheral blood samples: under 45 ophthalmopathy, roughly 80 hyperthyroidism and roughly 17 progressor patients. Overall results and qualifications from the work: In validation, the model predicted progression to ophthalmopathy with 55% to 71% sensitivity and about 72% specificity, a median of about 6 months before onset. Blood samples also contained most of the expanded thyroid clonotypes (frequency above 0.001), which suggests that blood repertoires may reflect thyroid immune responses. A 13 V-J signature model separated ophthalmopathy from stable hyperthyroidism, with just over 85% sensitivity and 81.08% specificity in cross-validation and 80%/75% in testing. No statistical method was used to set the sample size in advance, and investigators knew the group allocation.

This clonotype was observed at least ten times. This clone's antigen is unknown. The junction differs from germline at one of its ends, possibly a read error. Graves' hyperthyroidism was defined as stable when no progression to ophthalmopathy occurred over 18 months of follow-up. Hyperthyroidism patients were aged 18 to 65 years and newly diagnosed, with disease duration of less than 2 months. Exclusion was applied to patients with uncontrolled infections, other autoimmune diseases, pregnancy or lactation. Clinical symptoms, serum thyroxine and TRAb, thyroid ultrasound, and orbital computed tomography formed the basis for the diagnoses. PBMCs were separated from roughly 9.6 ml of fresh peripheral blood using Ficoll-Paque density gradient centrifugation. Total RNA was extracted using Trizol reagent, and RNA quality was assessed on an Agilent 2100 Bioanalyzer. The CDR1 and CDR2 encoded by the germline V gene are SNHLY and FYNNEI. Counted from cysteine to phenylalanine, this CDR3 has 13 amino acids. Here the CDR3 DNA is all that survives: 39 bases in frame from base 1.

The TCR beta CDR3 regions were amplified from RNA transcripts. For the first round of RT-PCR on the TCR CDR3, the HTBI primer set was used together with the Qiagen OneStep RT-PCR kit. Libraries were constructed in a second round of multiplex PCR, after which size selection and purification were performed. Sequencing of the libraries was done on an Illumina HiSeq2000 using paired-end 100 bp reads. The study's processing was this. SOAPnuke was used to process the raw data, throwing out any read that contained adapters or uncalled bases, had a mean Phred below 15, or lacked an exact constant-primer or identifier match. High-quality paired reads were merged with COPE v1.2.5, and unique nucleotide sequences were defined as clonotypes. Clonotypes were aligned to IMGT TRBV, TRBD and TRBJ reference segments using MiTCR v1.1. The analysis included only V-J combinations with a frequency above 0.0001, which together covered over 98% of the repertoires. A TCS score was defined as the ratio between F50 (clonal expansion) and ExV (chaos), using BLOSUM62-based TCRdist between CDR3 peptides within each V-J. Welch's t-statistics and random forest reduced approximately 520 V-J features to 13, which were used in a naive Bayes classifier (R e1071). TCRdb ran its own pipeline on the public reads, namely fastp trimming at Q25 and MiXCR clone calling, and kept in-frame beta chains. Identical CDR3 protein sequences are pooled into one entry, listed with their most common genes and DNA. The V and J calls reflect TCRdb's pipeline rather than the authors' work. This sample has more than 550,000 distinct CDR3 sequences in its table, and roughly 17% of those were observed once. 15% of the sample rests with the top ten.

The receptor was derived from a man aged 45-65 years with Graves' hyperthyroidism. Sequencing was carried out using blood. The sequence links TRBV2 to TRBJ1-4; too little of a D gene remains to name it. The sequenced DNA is TGTACCAGCAGTCGGGATCTTAGTGAAAAACTGTTTTTT. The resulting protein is CTSSRDLSEKLFF.